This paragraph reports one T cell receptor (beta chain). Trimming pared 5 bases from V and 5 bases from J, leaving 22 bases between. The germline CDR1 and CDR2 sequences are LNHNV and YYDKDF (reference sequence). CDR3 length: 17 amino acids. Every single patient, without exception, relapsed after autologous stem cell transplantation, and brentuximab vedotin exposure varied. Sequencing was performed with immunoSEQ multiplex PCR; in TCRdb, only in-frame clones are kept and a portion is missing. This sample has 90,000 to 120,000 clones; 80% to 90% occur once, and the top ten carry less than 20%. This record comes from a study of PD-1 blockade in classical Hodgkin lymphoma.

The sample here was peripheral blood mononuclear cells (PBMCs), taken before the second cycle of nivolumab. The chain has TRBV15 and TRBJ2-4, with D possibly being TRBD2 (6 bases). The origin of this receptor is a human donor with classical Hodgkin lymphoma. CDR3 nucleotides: TGTGCCACCAGCGCCGGGACTCCCTTCCAGGCGGAAAACATTCAGTACTTC. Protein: CATSAGTPFQAENIQYF.